This TCR beta chain was identified during a study of T cell responses to AZD1222 COVID-19 vaccine. Whole-study findings and limits: AZD1222 recipients seropositive at baseline numbered only six or seven.

Measured with immunoSEQ multiplex PCR; TCRdb has only the in-frame clones, and not every one. The sample yields 160,000 or so clones, 90% to 95% seen once. As to this clone: Its antigen remains unidentified.

The CDR3 spans 12 residues. V was shortened by 5 bases and J by 8 bases, with 9 bases between the two germline ends. CDR1 is KGHDR and CDR2 is SFDVKD in the germline V gene. The sequence was collected from an adult who received the AZD1222 COVID-19 vaccine. The material sequenced was peripheral blood, taken 28 days after the second AZD1222 dose. V and J are TRBV24-1 and TRBJ2-1, with D maybe TRBD1 (5 bases). The CDR3 sequence: CATSVRVDEQFF. CDR3 nucleotides: TGTGCCACCAGTGTCAGGGTTGATGAGCAGTTCTTC.